The sequence of this TCR beta chain was determined in a study of CD8 T cells in ankylosing spondylitis. Study-level points and caveats: Relatively rare in peripheral blood, disease-linked clones were also CD8+. Reactive arthritis synovial fluid and blood previously showed some of these motif variants.

The CDR3 covers 16 residues. J was trimmed by 4 bases and V by 3 bases; bases with no gene match: 12. Germline lookup yields CDR1 LNHNV and CDR2 YYDKDF (reference sequence). Many counts were recorded for this clonotype. Antigen unknown. TCRdb reanalysed the 5' RACE reads using MiXCR and keeps one entry per CDR3 protein. This table holds around 300,000 distinct CDR3 sequences, approximately 10% found once. Source material: blood, either unsorted or a sorted T cell fraction (not recorded which). The J gene is TRBJ2-7, the V gene TRBV15; the match to TRBD1 covers 7 bases. This TCR derives from a female donor with ankylosing spondylitis or in good health (not recorded which). This CDR3 reads CATSSLQTGVEYEQYF. CDR3 bases: TGTGCCACCAGCAGCCTTCAAACAGGGGTCGAATACGAGCAGTACTTC. Based on the CDR3 plus reference TRBV15 and TRBJ2-7, the full variable domain is DAMVIQNPRYQVTQFGKPVTLSCSQTLNHNVMYWYQQKSSQAPKLLFHYYDKDFNNEADTPDNFQSRRPNTSFCFLDIRSPGLGDTAMYLCATSSLQTGVEYEQYFGPGTRLTVT.